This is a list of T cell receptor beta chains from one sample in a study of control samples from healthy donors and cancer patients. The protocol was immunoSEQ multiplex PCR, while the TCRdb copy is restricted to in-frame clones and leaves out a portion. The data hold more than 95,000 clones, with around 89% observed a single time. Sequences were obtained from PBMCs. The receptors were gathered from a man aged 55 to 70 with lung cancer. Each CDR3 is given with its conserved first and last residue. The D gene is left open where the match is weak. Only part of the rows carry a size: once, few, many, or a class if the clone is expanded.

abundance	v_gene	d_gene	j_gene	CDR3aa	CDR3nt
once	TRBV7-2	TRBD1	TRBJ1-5	CASSQEGAISNQPQHF	TGTGCCAGCAGCCAAGAGGGGGCTATTAGCAATCAGCCCCAGCATTTT
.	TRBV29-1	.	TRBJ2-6	CSVEAGFSLSGANVLTF	TGCAGCGTTGAGGCAGGTTTTAGCCTCTCTGGGGCCAACGTCCTGACTTTC
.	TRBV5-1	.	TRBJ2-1	CASSLGGGRNNEQFF	TGCGCCAGCAGCTTGGGTGGCGGGCGCAACAATGAGCAGTTCTTC
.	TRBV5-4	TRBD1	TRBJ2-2	CASSQGGTGGTGELFF	TGTGCCAGCAGCCAAGGAGGGACAGGGGGCACCGGGGAGCTGTTTTTT
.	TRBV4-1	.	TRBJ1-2	CASSLEGGASYGYTF	TGCGCCAGCAGCCTAGAGGGGGGGGCGAGCTATGGCTACACCTTC
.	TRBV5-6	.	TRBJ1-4	CASSSREGGREKLFF	TGTGCCAGCAGCTCCCGGGAGGGGGGGAGAGAAAAACTGTTTTTT
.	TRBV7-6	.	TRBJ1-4	CASSLVNLDRDTNEKLFF	TGTGCCAGCAGCTTAGTGAATTTGGACCGGGATACTAATGAAAAACTGTTTTTT
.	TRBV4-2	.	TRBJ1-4	CASSQETEKLFF	TGTGCCAGCAGCCAAGAAACTGAAAAACTGTTTTTT
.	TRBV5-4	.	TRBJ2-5	CASSLAREETQYF	TGTGCCAGCAGCTTGGCCAGGGAAGAGACCCAGTACTTC
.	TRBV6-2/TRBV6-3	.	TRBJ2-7	CASSYSPLTPYEQYF	TGTGCCAGCAGTTACTCTCCGCTGACTCCCTACGAGCAGTACTTC
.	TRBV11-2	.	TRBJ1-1	CASSTQYTEAFF	TGTGCCAGCAGCACTCAGTACACTGAAGCTTTCTTT
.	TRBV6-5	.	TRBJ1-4	CASSYTRPSNEKLFF	TGTGCCAGCAGTTATACCAGGCCCTCTAATGAAAAACTGTTTTTT
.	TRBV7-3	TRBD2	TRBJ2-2	CASSSIGGVMFF	TGTGCCAGCTCTTCCATTGGGGGGGTTATGTTTTTT
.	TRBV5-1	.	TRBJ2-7	CASSLLGPHYEQYF	TGCGCCAGCAGCTTGCTAGGTCCCCACTACGAGCAGTACTTC
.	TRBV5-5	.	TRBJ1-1	CASSYWVNNEAFF	TGTGCCAGCAGCTATTGGGTAAATAATGAAGCTTTCTTT
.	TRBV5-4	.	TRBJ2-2	CASSWDTGNTGELFF	TGTGCCAGCAGCTGGGATACAGGGAACACCGGGGAGCTGTTTTTT
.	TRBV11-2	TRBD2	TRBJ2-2	CASMGGANTGELFF	TGTGCCAGCATGGGGGGGGCGAACACCGGGGAGCTGTTTTTT
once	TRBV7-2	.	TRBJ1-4	CASSSTGEKLFF	TGTGCCAGCAGCTCAACTGGAGAAAAACTGTTTTTT
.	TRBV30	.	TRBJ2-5	CAWSGGGTQETQYF	TGTGCCTGGAGTGGGGGAGGAACGCAAGAGACCCAGTACTTC
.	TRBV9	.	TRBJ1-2	CASSVESGGVNGYTF	TGTGCCAGCAGCGTAGAATCGGGGGGCGTAAATGGCTACACCTTC
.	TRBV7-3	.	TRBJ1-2	CASSFTQGYGYTF	TGTGCCAGCAGCTTCACACAGGGATATGGCTACACCTTC
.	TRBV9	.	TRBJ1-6	CASSVGRARNSPLHF	TGTGCCAGCAGCGTGGGACGGGCCCGGAATTCACCCCTCCACTTT
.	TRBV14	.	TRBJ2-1	CASSSQPPSSPTHEQFF	TGTGCCAGCAGCTCACAACCCCCTAGTAGCCCCACTCACGAGCAGTTCTTC
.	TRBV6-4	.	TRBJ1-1	CASSDSGGARGRTEAFF	TGTGCCAGCAGTGACTCCGGAGGCGCCCGGGGGCGCACTGAAGCTTTCTTT
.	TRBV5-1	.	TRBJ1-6	CATSRVSGQNSPLHF	TGCGCCACCTCTAGGGTCTCCGGACAGAATTCACCCCTCCACTTT
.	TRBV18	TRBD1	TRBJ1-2	CASSPPTGPNYGYTF	TGTGCCAGCTCACCGCCGACAGGGCCAAACTATGGCTACACCTTC
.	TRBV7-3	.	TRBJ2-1	CASSPLGYYNEQFF	TGTGCCAGCAGCCCCCTCGGATATTACAATGAGCAGTTCTTC
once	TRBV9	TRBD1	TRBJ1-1	CASSVGQGGLYTEAFF	TGTGCCAGCAGCGTAGGACAGGGGGGTCTTTACACTGAAGCTTTCTTT
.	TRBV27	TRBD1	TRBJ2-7	CASSPGTGYEQYF	TGTGCCAGCAGTCCCGGGACAGGCTACGAGCAGTACTTC
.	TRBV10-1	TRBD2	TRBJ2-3	CASSEDRSGAGADTQYF	TGCGCCAGCAGTGAGGATCGTAGCGGGGCTGGGGCAGATACGCAGTATTTT
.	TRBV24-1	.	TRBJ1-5	CATSTATLGPQHF	TGTGCCACATCGACAGCCACCCTTGGGCCCCAGCATTTT
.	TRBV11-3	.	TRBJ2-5	CASSLIGLGKETQYF	TGTGCCAGCAGCTTAATAGGACTCGGAAAAGAGACCCAGTACTTC
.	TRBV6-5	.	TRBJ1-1	CASSYDRTQTEAFF	TGTGCCAGCAGTTACGACAGGACGCAGACTGAAGCTTTCTTT
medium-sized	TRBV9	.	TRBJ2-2	CASSSRMRGDTGELFF	TGTGCCAGCAGCTCCCGTATGAGAGGCGACACCGGGGAGCTGTTTTTT
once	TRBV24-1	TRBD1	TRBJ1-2	CATSDSPGQGSNYGYTF	TGTGCCACCAGTGACTCACCCGGACAGGGGTCTAACTATGGCTACACCTTC
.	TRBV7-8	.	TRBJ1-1	CASSHGRPNEAFF	TGTGCCAGCAGTCATGGACGGCCAAATGAAGCTTTCTTT
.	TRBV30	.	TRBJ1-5	CAWSPAGVQPQHF	TGTGCCTGGAGTCCAGCAGGGGTTCAGCCCCAGCATTTT
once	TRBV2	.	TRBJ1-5	CASSGTALYSNQPQHF	TGTGCCAGCAGTGGGACAGCCCTATATAGCAATCAGCCCCAGCATTTT
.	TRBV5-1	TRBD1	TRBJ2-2	CASSLTGGAANTGELFF	TGCGCCAGCAGCTTGACAGGGGGCGCCGCGAACACCGGGGAGCTGTTTTTT
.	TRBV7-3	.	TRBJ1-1	CASSLNRGSYTEAFF	TGTGCCAGCAGCTTAAATCGAGGCAGCTACACTGAAGCTTTCTTT
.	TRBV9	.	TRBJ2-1	CASSVSGVNEQFF	TGTGCCAGCAGCGTCTCAGGTGTGAATGAGCAGTTCTTC
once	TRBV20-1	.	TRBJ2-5	CSASRSQGTVKGSTQYF	TGCAGTGCTAGTCGAAGCCAAGGGACTGTCAAGGGGTCGACCCAGTACTTC
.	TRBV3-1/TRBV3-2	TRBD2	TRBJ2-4	CASSPSGGKNIQYF	TGTGCCAGCAGTCCTAGCGGGGGAAAAAACATTCAGTACTTC
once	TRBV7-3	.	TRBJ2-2	CASSFPGTGELFF	TGTGCCAGCAGCTTCCCGGGGACCGGGGAGCTGTTTTTT
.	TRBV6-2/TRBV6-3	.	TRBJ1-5	CASSYFSDGRPQHF	TGTGCCAGCAGTTACTTCTCCGACGGGAGGCCCCAGCATTTT
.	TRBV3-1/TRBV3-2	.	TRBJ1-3	CASSQGPGAGNTIYF	TGTGCCAGCAGCCAAGGGCCCGGTGCAGGAAACACCATATATTTT
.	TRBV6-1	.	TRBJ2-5	CASSELHEQTQYF	TGTGCCAGCAGTGAACTTCACGAGCAGACCCAGTACTTC
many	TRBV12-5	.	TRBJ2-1	CASGAIADGKSSYNEQFF	TGTGCTAGTGGGGCTATTGCGGACGGAAAGAGCTCCTACAATGAGCAGTTCTTC
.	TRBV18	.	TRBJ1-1	CASSQGSTEAFF	TGTGCCAGCTCACAGGGGAGCACTGAAGCTTTCTTT